These 12 T cell receptor beta chains were sequenced from one sample in a study of blood T cell repertoires in COVID-19. Clones were sequenced by immunoSEQ multiplex PCR, and TCRdb holds only the in-frame ones, with some missing. The table lists approximately 260,000 clones, around 84% of them singletons. Sequenced sample: PBMCs or T cells enriched from blood (not recorded which). The receptors come from a man aged 30 to 45 with acute COVID-19.

The J gene is TRBJ2-1, the V gene TRBV10-3; D not resolved. From germline, CDR1 is ENHRY and CDR2 SYGVKD. This CDR3 is 13 amino acids long. V was cut by 2 bases and J by 6 bases, with 8 bases left in between. The CDR3 bases are TGTGCCATCAGTGAGGGGCAGAGCAATGAGCAGTTCTTC. It yields the protein CAISEGQSNEQFF.

This chain connects TRBV6-5 to TRBJ2-7, with TRBD1 matching 8 bases. J gave up 6 bases and V 8 bases, and 9 bases lay outside the gene matches. Germline V gene data show CDR1 as MNHEY and CDR2 as SVGAGI. This CDR3 has 13 amino acids. CDR3 sequence reads: CASRRAGGTEQYV. The CDR3 DNA reads TGTGCCAGCCGAAGGGCAGGGGGCACCGAGCAGTACGTC.

This sequence joins TRBV27 and TRBJ1-6; TRBD1 might be the D (5 bases). V dropped 3 bases and J dropped 0 bases, with 9 bases sitting between them. Germline V gene data show CDR1 as MNHEY and CDR2 as SMNVEV (reference sequence). This CDR3 is built from 16 residues. The CDR3 reads CASSFDSSSYNSPLHF. CDR3 nucleotides: TGTGCCAGCAGTTTCGACAGTAGCTCCTATAATTCACCCCTCCACTTT.

This chain joins TRBV12-3 or TRBV12-4 and TRBJ1-1; unclear D gene. The V end was cut by 7 bases, the J end by 10 bases, with 19 bases between. The CDR3 totals 13 residues. Here the CDR3 DNA reads TGTGCCAGCATTCCCGGTGGGCCCGGCCGAGCTTTCTTT. Its protein product is CASIPGGPGRAFF.

V is TRBV11-2 and J is TRBJ2-2; the D gene is possibly TRBD2 (6 bases). The CDR3 covers 17 residues. Trimming cost V 5 bases and J 0 bases, with 16 bases left between them. Germline lookup yields CDR1 SGHAT and CDR2 FQNNGV. The CDR3 coding sequence is TGTGCCAGCAGCCAATCCGCGCGGGGCGCGAACACCGGGGAGCTGTTTTTT. Protein: CASSQSARGANTGELFF.

The genes are TRBV21-1 and TRBJ1-5. TRBV21-1 is labeled a pseudogene. There are 15 residues in the CDR3. The CDR3 DNA reads as TGTGCCAGCAGCAGTCGACTCTATCGGCTAGGGCCCCAGCATTTT. Residues: CASSSRLYRLGPQHF.

The chain couples TRBV4-3 to TRBJ2-5, with TRBD2 matching over 8 bases. This CDR3 comprises 15 residues. J lost 5 bases, V lost 4 bases, and 9 bases had no gene match. Germline V lookup: CDR1 LGHNA, CDR2 YSLEER. DNA for the CDR3: TGCGCCAGCAGCCCATTCTCAGCGGGAGAGGAGACCCAGTACTTC. It encodes CASSPFSAGEETQYF.

This clone came up a few times. This chain uses TRBV28 with TRBJ1-3, with a possible D match to TRBD1 (6 bases). The CDR3 runs to 14 residues. V shed 3 bases and J shed 4 bases, with 10 bases lying between them. Germline loops: CDR1 MDHEN, CDR2 SYDVKM. Here the CDR3 reads CASSLNRAGNTIYF. The DNA of the CDR3 is TGTGCCAGCAGTTTGAACAGGGCCGGAAACACCATATATTTT.

This chain uses TRBV4-1 with TRBJ2-6; 7 bases match TRBD1. The CDR3 length is 19 residues. Trimming removed 6 bases from V and 1 base from J; junction bases left unmatched: 15. CDR1 MGHRA and CDR2 YSYEKL come from the germline V gene. CDR3 sequence (DNA): TGCGCCAGCAGACTAGGGGGCCCCGGTGTCTCTTCTGGGGCCAACGTCCTGACTTTC. Its protein product is CASRLGGPGVSSGANVLTF.

This sequence joins TRBV11-2 and TRBJ2-5, with D possibly TRBD2 on 5 matching bases. CDR1 and CDR2 (germline): SGHAT, FQNNGV. The CDR3 runs 14 residues. V dropped 4 bases and J dropped 5 bases, with 14 bases sitting between them. For the CDR3, the DNA is TGTGCCAGCAGCTCCACCCGGGGAGCGGAGACCCAGTACTTC. Translation gives CASSSTRGAETQYF.

The chain links TRBV9 to TRBJ2-1; 8 nucleotides align to TRBD1. The CDR3 loop spans 15 amino acids. CDR1 and CDR2 from the germline V gene are SGDLS and YYNGEE. With V trimmed by 3 bases and J by 3 bases, 5 bases remained unmatched. The CDR3 DNA reads TGTGCCAGCAGCGCCGGACAGGGAGACTACAATGAGCAGTTCTTC. Encoded protein: CASSAGQGDYNEQFF.

This chain links TRBV6-4 with TRBJ2-6; D is unclear. Germline lookup yields CDR1 MRHNA and CDR2 SNTAGT. The CDR3 is 17 residues long. Deletions cut 5 bases from V and 0 bases from J, with 14 bases between. Here the CDR3 reads CASSREALSSGANVLTF. CDR3 coding DNA: TGTGCCAGCAGTAGAGAAGCCCTAAGCTCTGGGGCCAACGTCCTGACTTTC.